This T cell receptor beta chain was observed in a study of blood T cell repertoires in COVID-19. Background on the study: The United States, Italy and Spain were the sources of the acute and convalescent COVID-19 samples.

Followed longitudinally, the Seattle patients had been enrolled during active infection. The assay was immunoSEQ multiplex PCR, and TCRdb's table has in-frame clones only and misses some. The sample carries around 300,000 clones, roughly 90% recorded once. Per germline, CDR1 SGHDT and CDR2 YYEEEE. J was trimmed by 1 base and V by 4 bases; bases with no gene match: 2. The CDR3 is made up of 14 amino acids. Sequencing was carried out using peripheral blood. The chain uses TRBV5-6 and TRBJ2-3; 8 nucleotides match TRBD2. The source of this sequence is a woman aged 30 to 39 with COVID-19, enrolled during active disease. The CDR3 region has the DNA TGTGCCAGCAGCAATAGCGGGGGCACAGATACGCAGTATTTT. Translation gives CASSNSGGTDTQYF.